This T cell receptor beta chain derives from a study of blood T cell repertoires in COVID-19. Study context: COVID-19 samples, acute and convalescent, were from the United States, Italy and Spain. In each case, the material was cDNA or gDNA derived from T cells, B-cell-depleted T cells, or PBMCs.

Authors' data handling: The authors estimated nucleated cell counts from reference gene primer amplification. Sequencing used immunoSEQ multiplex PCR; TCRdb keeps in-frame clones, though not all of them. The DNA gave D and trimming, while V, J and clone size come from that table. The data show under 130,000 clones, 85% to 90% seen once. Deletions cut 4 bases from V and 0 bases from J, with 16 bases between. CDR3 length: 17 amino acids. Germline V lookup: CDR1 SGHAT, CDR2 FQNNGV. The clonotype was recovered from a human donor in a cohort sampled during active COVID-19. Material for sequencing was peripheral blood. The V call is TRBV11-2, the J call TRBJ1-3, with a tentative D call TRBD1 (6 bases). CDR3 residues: CASSSNLGQSSGNTIYF. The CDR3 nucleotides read TGTGCCAGCAGCTCCAACCTGGGACAAAGCTCTGGAAACACCATATATTTT.